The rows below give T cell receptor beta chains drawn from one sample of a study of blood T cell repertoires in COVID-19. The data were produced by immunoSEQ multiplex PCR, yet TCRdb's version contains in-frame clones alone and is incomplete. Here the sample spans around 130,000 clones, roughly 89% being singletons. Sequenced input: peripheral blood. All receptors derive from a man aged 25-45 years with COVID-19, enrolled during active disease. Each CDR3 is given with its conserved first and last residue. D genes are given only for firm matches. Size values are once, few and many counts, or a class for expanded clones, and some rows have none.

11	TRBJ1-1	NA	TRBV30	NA	TGTGCCTGGAGTGGACAGTCCGAAGCTTTCTTT	CAWSGQSEAFF
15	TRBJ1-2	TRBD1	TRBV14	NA	TGTGCCAGCAGCCGCCGGGACAGGGGATCTAATGGCTACACCTTC	CASSRRDRGSNGYTF
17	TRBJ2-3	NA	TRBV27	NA	TGTGCCAGCAGGACCCCCTGGGGCAGATCTAGCACAGATACGCAGTATTTT	CASRTPWGRSSTDTQYF
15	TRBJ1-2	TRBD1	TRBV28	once	TGTGCCAGCAGTCCTACCCTCCGGGACAGGGACGTCTACACCTTC	CASSPTLRDRDVYTF
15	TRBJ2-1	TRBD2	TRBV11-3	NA	TGTGCCAGCAGCTTAGCCCGCGGGGGGTACAATGAGCAGTTCTTC	CASSLARGGYNEQFF
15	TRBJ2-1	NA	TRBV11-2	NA	TGTGCCAGCAGCTTAGGACAGTGGGGCGACAATGAGCAGTTCTTC	CASSLGQWGDNEQFF
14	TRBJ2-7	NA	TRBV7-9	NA	TGTGCCAGCAGCGCCTACGACGACAGCTACGAGCAGTACTTC	CASSAYDDSYEQYF
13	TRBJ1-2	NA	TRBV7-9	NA	TGTGCCAGCAGCTTCCAGGGTTTTGATGGCTACACCTTC	CASSFQGFDGYTF
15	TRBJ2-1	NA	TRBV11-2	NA	TGTGCCAGCAGCTTTAGGAGGGAATCCTACAATGAGCAGTTCTTC	CASSFRRESYNEQFF
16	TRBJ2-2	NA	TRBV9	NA	TGTGCCAGCAGCCAACCCCTGGGAGTAAACACCGGGGAGCTGTTTTTT	CASSQPLGVNTGELFF
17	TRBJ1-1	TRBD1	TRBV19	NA	TGTGCCAGTACCTCACTCCGGGACAGGCGTTTGAACACTGAAGCTTTCTTT	CASTSLRDRRLNTEAFF
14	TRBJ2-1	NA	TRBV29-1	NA	TGCAGCGCAAGGAGCAAGCGCACCTACAATGAGCAGTTCTTC	CSARSKRTYNEQFF
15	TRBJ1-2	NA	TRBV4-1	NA	TGCGCCAGCAGCCAAGATCAGGGGACCGTAGTAGGCTACACCTTC	CASSQDQGTVVGYTF
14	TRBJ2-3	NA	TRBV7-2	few	TGTGCCAGCAGCTCCCAACTTCCCACAGATACGCAGTATTTT	CASSSQLPTDTQYF
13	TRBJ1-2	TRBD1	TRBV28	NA	TGTGCCAGCAGTAATACTGACAGGGTCGGCTACACCTTC	CASSNTDRVGYTF
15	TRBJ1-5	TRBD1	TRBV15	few	TGTGCCACCAGCAGAGTAGGGACAGGGAATCAGCCCCAGCATTTT	CATSRVGTGNQPQHF
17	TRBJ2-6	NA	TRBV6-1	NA	TGTGCCAGCAGTGAAGCTGGGGGGAATTCTGGGGCCAACGTCCTGACTTTC	CASSEAGGNSGANVLTF
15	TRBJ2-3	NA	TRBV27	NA	TGTGCCAGCAGTTTTATCGCGGGGTGGGGTGGTACGCAGTATTTT	CASSFIAGWGGTQYF
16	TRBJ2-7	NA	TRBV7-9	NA	TGTGCCAGCAGCTTATTTGGACCCCATGACTATTACGAGCAGTACTTC	CASSLFGPHDYYEQYF
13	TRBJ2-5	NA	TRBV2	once	TGTGCCAGCAGTGTAGGAGATTTGAAGACCCAGTACTTC	CASSVGDLKTQYF
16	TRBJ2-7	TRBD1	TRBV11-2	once	TGTGCCAGCAGCTTCCTAGGAGGGACAGGGGGTTCTAGGCAGTACTTC	CASSFLGGTGGSRQYF
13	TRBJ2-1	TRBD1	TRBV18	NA	TGTGCCAGCTCACCAGAACAGGGGGCCTTACAGTTCTTC	CASSPEQGALQFF
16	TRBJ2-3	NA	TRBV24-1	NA	TGTGCCACCAGTGATTTCGGGGGTGCCAACACAGATACGCAGTATTTT	CATSDFGGANTDTQYF
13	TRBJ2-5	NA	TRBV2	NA	TGTGCCAGCAGTAGACAGAGCCTAGAGACCCAGTACTTC	CASSRQSLETQYF
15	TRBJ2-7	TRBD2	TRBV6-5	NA	TGTGCCAGCAGCCCCCTAGCGGCAGCCTCCTACGAGCAGTACTTC	CASSPLAAASYEQYF
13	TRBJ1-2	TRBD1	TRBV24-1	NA	TGTGCCACCGGACAGGGGGGCGACTATGGCTACACCTTC	CATGQGGDYGYTF
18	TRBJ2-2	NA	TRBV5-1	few	TGCGCCAGCAGCTTGGAAGGACCGGGACAAACGAACACCGGGGAGCTGTTTTTT	CASSLEGPGQTNTGELFF
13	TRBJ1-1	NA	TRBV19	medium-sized	TGTGCCAGTAGTAGGACAATGAACACTGAAGCTTTCTTT	CASSRTMNTEAFF
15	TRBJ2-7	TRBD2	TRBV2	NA	TGTGCCAGCAACACCCTAGCGGGATCCTCCTACGAGCAGTACTTC	CASNTLAGSSYEQYF
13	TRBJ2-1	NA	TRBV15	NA	TGTGCCACCAGCAGAGCCACTAGCAGTGAGCAGTTCTTC	CATSRATSSEQFF
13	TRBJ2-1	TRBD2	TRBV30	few	TGTGCCTGGAGCGGGAGGGCTATCAATGAGCAGTTCTTC	CAWSGRAINEQFF
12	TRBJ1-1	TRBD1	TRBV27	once	TGTGCCACGGGGACAGGGCGCGTCTCAGCTTTCTTT	CATGTGRVSAFF
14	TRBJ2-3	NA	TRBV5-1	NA	TGCGCCAGCAGCCTAGGAGGGGTGTGGGATACGCAGTATTTT	CASSLGGVWDTQYF
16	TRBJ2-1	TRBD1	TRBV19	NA	TGTGCCAGTAGTCCGGGACAGTTCCTATCCTACAATGAGCAGTTCTTC	CASSPGQFLSYNEQFF
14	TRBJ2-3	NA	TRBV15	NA	TGTGCCACCAGCAGAGAAGAGGTCACAGATACGCAGTATTTT	CATSREEVTDTQYF
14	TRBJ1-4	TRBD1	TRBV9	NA	TGTGCCAGCAGTGGGACAGGAGGGGATGAAAAACTGTTTTTT	CASSGTGGDEKLFF
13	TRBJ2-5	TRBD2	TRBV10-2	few	TGCGCCAGCGGGGGGGGTACCCAAGGGTCCCAGTACTTC	CASGGGTQGSQYF
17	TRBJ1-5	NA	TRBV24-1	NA	TGTGCCACCAGTGATCCTTCACAGGGAGCAGGCAATCAGCCCCAGCATTTT	CATSDPSQGAGNQPQHF
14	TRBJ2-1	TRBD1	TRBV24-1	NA	TGTGCCACCCGCCCGGGACAGGGGTATGATGAGCAGTTCTTC	CATRPGQGYDEQFF
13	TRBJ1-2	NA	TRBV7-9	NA	TGTGCCAGCAGCTCCTTTTCATCCCGGGGCTACACCTTC	CASSSFSSRGYTF